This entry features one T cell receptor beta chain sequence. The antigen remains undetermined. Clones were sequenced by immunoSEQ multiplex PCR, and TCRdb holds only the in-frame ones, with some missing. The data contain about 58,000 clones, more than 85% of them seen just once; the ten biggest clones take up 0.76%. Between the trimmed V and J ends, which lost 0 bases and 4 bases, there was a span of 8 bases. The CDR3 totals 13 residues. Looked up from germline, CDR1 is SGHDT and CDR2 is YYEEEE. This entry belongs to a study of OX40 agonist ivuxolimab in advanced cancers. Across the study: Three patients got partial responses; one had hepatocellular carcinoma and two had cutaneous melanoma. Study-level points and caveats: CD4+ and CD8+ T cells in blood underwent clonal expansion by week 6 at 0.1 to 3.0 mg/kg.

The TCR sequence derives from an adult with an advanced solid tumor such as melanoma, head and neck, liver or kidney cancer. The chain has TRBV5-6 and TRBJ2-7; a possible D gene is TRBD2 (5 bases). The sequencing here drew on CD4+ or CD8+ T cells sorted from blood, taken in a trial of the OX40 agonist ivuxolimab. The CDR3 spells CASSLDSGYEQYF. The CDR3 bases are TGTGCCAGCAGCTTGGATTCGGGGTACGAGCAGTACTTC.